The 29 T cell receptor beta chains listed next were all sequenced from one sample in a study of cytomegalovirus exposure and HLA in healthy donors. The study ran its PCR with 60 Vbeta and 13 Jbeta primers. Only in-frame clones appear in the TCRdb table, and some are missing; sequencing was by immunoSEQ multiplex PCR. The sample contains roughly 200,000 clones, 82% of which appear only once. Input material: PBMCs. These receptors were taken from a woman aged 40 to 50 in good health and CMV-seronegative.

CDR3 region: CASSLLGGNTEAFF. The CDR3 DNA follows: TGCGCCAGCAGCCTCTTGGGGGGGAACACTGAAGCTTTCTTT. The rearrangement uses TRBV5-1 and TRBJ1-1; D might be TRBD1 (5 bases). Per the germline V gene, CDR1 is SGHRS and CDR2 is YFSETQ. CDR3 length: 14 residues. Trimming stripped 4 bases from V and 1 base from J, with 11 bases between.

Only one count was recorded for this clone. The chain carries TRBV9 and TRBJ2-3, with 12 positions matching TRBD2. The CDR3 sequence is 18 residues long. CDR1 is SGDLS, CDR2 YYNGEE, per germline. V trimming: 3 bases; J trimming: 4 bases; junction bases outside the gene matches: 12. DNA for the CDR3: TGTGCCAGCAGCGCCCGCACCCGAACTAGCGGGAGGCCAGATACGCAGTATTTT. It yields the protein CASSARTRTSGRPDTQYF.

This chain links TRBV2 with TRBJ2-7; 9 positions agree with TRBD2. V lost 5 bases, J lost 5 bases, and 7 bases stayed unmatched. This CDR3 comprises 14 residues. Germline CDR1 reads SNHLY; CDR2 reads FYNNEI. The CDR3 spells CASSPTGTSHEQYF. The CDR3, as DNA: TGTGCCAGCAGTCCAACAGGGACTAGCCACGAGCAGTACTTC.

This clone was observed a single time. V gene TRBV27 combines with J gene TRBJ2-5; 7 bases align to TRBD1. The CDR3 is 14 amino acids. Per the germline V gene, CDR1 is MNHEY and CDR2 is SMNVEV (reference sequence). V shed 2 bases, J shed 7 bases, and the junction held 7 bases outside the gene matches. CDR3 loop: CASSLSPPGGTQYF. In nucleotides, the CDR3 is TGTGCCAGCAGTTTAAGCCCCCCAGGGGGGACCCAGTACTTC.

V and J are TRBV5-8 and TRBJ1-1, with D maybe TRBD1 (6 bases). CDR1 SGHTS and CDR2 YDEGEE come from the germline V gene. V dropped 3 bases and J dropped 5 bases, with 14 bases sitting between them. The length of the CDR3 is 14 residues. CDR3: CASSWTVVGTEAFF. CDR3 nucleotides: TGTGCCAGCAGCTGGACAGTGGTTGGAACTGAAGCTTTCTTT.

In DNA form, the CDR3 reads TGTGCCAGCAGTGATCCAGGGCTGGCTGAAGCTTTCTTT. Translated, it gives CASSDPGLAEAFF. V is TRBV6-1 and J is TRBJ1-1, with D maybe TRBD1 (5 bases). The CDR3 consists of 13 residues. The germline V gene encodes CDR1 MNHNS and CDR2 SASEGT. V was trimmed by 3 bases and J by 6 bases, leaving 11 bases between them.

V gene TRBV4-1 combines with J gene TRBJ2-7; no clear D gene. With 1 base removed from V and 2 bases from J, the gap between germline ends came to 6 bases. Germline CDR1 MGHRA, CDR2 YSYEKL. The CDR3 runs 13 residues. The CDR3 sequence is CASSQVGPYEQYF. CDR3 sequence (DNA): TGCGCCAGCAGCCAAGTCGGTCCCTACGAGCAGTACTTC.

In this sample, this clone turned up once. The V call is TRBV6-1, the J call TRBJ1-5, with TRBD1 as a possible D gene (5 bases). The CDR3 runs to 14 residues. Germline values: CDR1 MNHNS, CDR2 SASEGT. V was clipped by 1 base and J by 9 bases, with 13 bases between them. The CDR3 reads CASSEGGQSGPQHF. The CDR3 bases are TGTGCCAGCAGTGAAGGGGGCCAAAGTGGGCCCCAGCATTTT.

The chain joins TRBV6-6 to TRBJ2-5, with D possibly being TRBD1 (6 bases). This CDR3 comprises 13 residues. Germline V gives CDR1 MNHNY, CDR2 SVGAGI (reference sequence). The germline V and J ends were trimmed by 5 bases and 5 bases, with 12 bases remaining between them. The CDR3 DNA sequence: TGTGCCAGCAGTCGGACAGTTTGGGAGACCCAGTACTTC. The encoded protein is CASSRTVWETQYF.

The V and J genes are TRBV5-1 and TRBJ1-1; D unclear. The V and J ends lost 2 bases and 0 bases respectively, with 8 bases between them. There are 14 residues in the CDR3. Germline CDR1 and CDR2: SGHRS and YFSETQ. Here the CDR3 reads CASSFTSMNTEAFF. CDR3 nucleotides: TGCGCCAGCAGCTTCACTAGTATGAACACTGAAGCTTTCTTT. Filled out from reference TRBV5-1 and TRBJ1-1, the complete variable domain reads KAGVTQTPRYLIKTRGQQVTLSCSPISGHRSVSWYQQTPGQGLQFLFEYFSETQRNKGNFPGRFSGRQFSNSRSEMNVSTLELGDSALYLCASSFTSMNTEAFFGQGTRLTVV.

This chain links TRBV2 with TRBJ1-3; D possibly corresponds to TRBD1 (6 bases). CDR3 length: 15 amino acids. The V gene lost 1 base and the J gene lost 6 bases, with 13 bases spanning the gap. The germline V gene encodes CDR1 SNHLY and CDR2 FYNNEI. This chain's CDR3 is CASSEEGGRENTIYF. CDR3 DNA: TGTGCCAGCAGTGAAGAAGGGGGTCGGGAAAACACCATATATTTT.

The J gene is TRBJ1-5, the V gene TRBV30, with D possibly matching TRBD1 (5 bases). Germline-derived CDR1 and CDR2 are GTSNPN and SVGIG (reference sequence). The CDR3 covers 14 residues. Trimming took 0 bases from V and 3 from J, leaving 9 bases between them. CDR3 loop: CAWSVGGDNQPQHF. The CDR3 nucleotides read TGTGCCTGGAGTGTGGGGGGGGACAATCAGCCCCAGCATTTT.

V usage is TRBV7-6 and J usage is TRBJ2-2; possible D gene TRBD1, 6 bases. The V end lost 2 bases, the J end lost 5 bases, and 6 bases lay between the germline ends. Per the germline V gene, CDR1 is SGHVS and CDR2 is FNYEAQ. This CDR3 contains 13 residues. In nucleotides, the CDR3 is TGTGCCAGCAGCTTAACAGGGACCGGGGAGCTGTTTTTT. This sequence encodes CASSLTGTGELFF.

CDR3 in amino acids: CASSRDRYNEQFF. CDR3 DNA: TGTGCCAGCAGTCGGGACAGGTATAATGAGCAGTTCTTC. This sequence joins TRBV27 and TRBJ2-1, with 8 bases that match TRBD1. After removal of 5 bases from V and 7 bases from J, the junction contained 4 bases not matched to a gene. This CDR3 has 13 residues. CDR1 and CDR2 (germline): MNHEY, SMNVEV (reference sequence).

The V call is TRBV7-9, the J call TRBJ2-7, with 7 bases aligning to TRBD1. After removal of 5 bases from V and 6 bases from J, the junction contained 4 bases not matched to a gene. The V gene's germline CDR1 is SEHNR and CDR2 FQNEAQ (reference sequence). This CDR3 spans 12 amino acids. The CDR3 loop reads CASSVTGVEQYF. The DNA of the CDR3 is TGTGCCAGCAGCGTTACAGGGGTCGAGCAGTACTTC. Supplemented by reference TRBV7-9 and TRBJ2-7, the full variable domain reads DTGVSQNPRHKITKRGQNVTFRCDPISEHNRLYWYRQTLGQGPEFLTYFQNEAQLEKSRLLSDRFSAERPKGSFSTLEIQRTEQGDSAMYLCASSVTGVEQYFGPGTRLTVT.

The CDR3 sequence is CASSLERTQYF. The CDR3 nucleotides are TGCGCCAGCAGCTTGGAGAGGACCCAGTACTTC. The J gene is TRBJ2-5, the V gene TRBV5-1, with D unresolved. Per germline, CDR1 SGHRS and CDR2 YFSETQ. V lost 0 bases and J lost 7, with 4 bases in between. The CDR3 loop spans 11 amino acids. The full variable domain, with the rest looked up from reference TRBV5-1 and TRBJ2-5, is KAGVTQTPRYLIKTRGQQVTLSCSPISGHRSVSWYQQTPGQGLQFLFEYFSETQRNKGNFPGRFSGRQFSNSRSEMNVSTLELGDSALYLCASSLERTQYFGPGTRLLVL.

This sequence joins TRBV30 and TRBJ2-1, with TRBD1 as a possible D gene (7 bases). Germline-derived CDR1 and CDR2 are GTSNPN and SVGIG (reference sequence). The CDR3 contains 13 residues. Trimming removed 3 bases at V and 8 bases at J, with 14 bases between. CDR3 in amino acids: CAWRAGGLDEQFF. DNA for the CDR3: TGTGCCTGGAGGGCAGGGGGGCTCGATGAGCAGTTCTTC.

This chain connects TRBV30 to TRBJ1-5; D is possibly TRBD1 (5 bases). CDR1 GTSNPN and CDR2 SVGIG come from the germline V gene (reference sequence). The CDR3 is 16 amino acids. V lost 2 bases to trimming and J lost 4 bases, with 18 bases between them. CDR3 sequence: CAWSQDGGDGNQPQHF. CDR3 nucleotide sequence: TGTGCCTGGAGTCAGGACGGGGGGGATGGAAATCAGCCCCAGCATTTT.

The J gene is TRBJ2-2, the V gene TRBV2; 11 bases map to TRBD2. There are 16 residues in the CDR3. The germline V gene has CDR1 SNHLY and CDR2 FYNNEI. J gave up 4 bases and V 3 bases, and 4 bases lay outside the gene matches. For the CDR3, the DNA is TGTGCCAGCAGTGACCCGGGACTAGCGGCCACCGGGGAGCTGTTTTTT. Translating gives CASSDPGLAATGELFF.

The table lists this clone with a few counts. The chain carries TRBV2 and TRBJ2-1, with a possible D match to TRBD1 (6 bases). Germline lookup yields CDR1 SNHLY and CDR2 FYNNEI. The CDR3 covers 13 residues. Trimming removed 2 bases from V and 14 bases from J, with 16 bases in between. This chain's CDR3 is CASSELGQGDKFF. The CDR3 DNA sequence: TGTGCCAGCAGTGAATTGGGACAAGGGGATAAGTTCTTC.

This chain connects TRBV4-2 to TRBJ2-5, with 11 bases that match TRBD2. V lost 1 base, J lost 4 bases, and 8 bases stayed unmatched. CDR1 and CDR2 (germline): LGHNA, YNFKEQ. CDR3 size: 17 residues. CDR3 DNA sequence: TGTGCCAGCAGCCAAGGGGTGGGACTAGCGGTAGGAGAGACCCAGTACTTC. Its protein is CASSQGVGLAVGETQYF.

This clone turned up a few times. The chain uses TRBV6-1 and TRBJ2-7; 9 bases map to TRBD2. With 1 base clipped from V and 3 bases from J, the junction kept 4 bases outside the gene matches. The germline CDR1 and CDR2 sequences are MNHNS and SASEGT. CDR3 length: 15 amino acids. CDR3 nucleotide sequence: TGTGCCAGCAGTGAAGGGACTAGCGAGATCTACGAGCAGTACTTC. Amino acids: CASSEGTSEIYEQYF.

J is TRBJ2-4 and V is TRBV15, with TRBD2 identical over 10 bases. The germline gives CDR1 LNHNV, CDR2 YYDKDF (reference sequence). V trimming: 0 bases; J trimming: 6 bases; junction bases outside the gene matches: 17. The CDR3 totals 20 residues. The DNA of the CDR3 is TGTGCCACCAGCAGAGATCGGCTAGCGGGAGTAAGGGAAGGTGGAAACATTCAGTACTTC. It yields the protein CATSRDRLAGVREGGNIQYF.

The chain carries TRBV27 and TRBJ1-1; D not resolved. Germline V CDR1 and CDR2: MNHEY, SMNVEV (reference sequence). The length of the CDR3 is 14 residues. The V and J ends lost 5 bases and 5 bases respectively, with 15 bases between them. CDR3 bases: TGTGCCAGCAGTCTCCTAGGCTTTATGACTGAAGCTTTCTTT. It translates to CASSLLGFMTEAFF.

CDR3 nucleotide sequence: TGTGCCAGCAGCTCACAGCGGGGGGGAAAGACCCAGTACTTC. It specifies CASSSQRGGKTQYF. This chain joins TRBV5-6 and TRBJ2-5, with 10 nucleotides matching TRBD2. J was trimmed by 6 bases and V by 3 bases; bases with no gene match: 5. Germline values: CDR1 SGHDT, CDR2 YYEEEE. The CDR3 contains 14 residues.

This rearrangement joins TRBV5-4 to TRBJ2-1; TRBD1 agrees at 12 bases. The junction had 9 bases not matched to a gene; V was cut back by 5 bases and J by 6 bases. From germline, CDR1 is SGHNT and CDR2 YYREEE (reference sequence). The CDR3 sequence is 16 residues long. This chain's CDR3 is CASRPYGTGGINEQFF. CDR3 bases: TGTGCCAGCAGGCCCTACGGGACAGGGGGCATCAATGAGCAGTTCTTC.

The sample holds a few counts of this clone. The chain couples TRBV2 to TRBJ1-1, with D unresolved. Germline V gives CDR1 SNHLY, CDR2 FYNNEI. V gave up 7 bases and J gave up 7 bases, with 10 bases separating them. The CDR3 extends over 11 amino acids. The CDR3 reads CASTYYLEAFF. Written as DNA, the CDR3 is TGTGCCAGCACCTACTACCTTGAAGCTTTCTTT.

The CDR3 is CAWREQGSNYGYTF. The CDR3 nucleotides are TGTGCCTGGAGGGAACAGGGATCCAACTATGGCTACACCTTC. J is TRBJ1-2 and V is TRBV30; D might be TRBD1 (6 bases). This CDR3 has 14 residues. V shed 3 bases and J shed 2 bases, with 13 bases lying between them. The germline gives CDR1 GTSNPN, CDR2 SVGIG (reference sequence).

The rearrangement links TRBV21-1 to TRBJ2-7; the D call TRBD2 from the table was never checked on the DNA. TRBV21-1 is described as a pseudogene. The CDR3 loop spans 14 amino acids. For the CDR3, the DNA is TGTGCCATCCCTAGGACTAGCGGTTCCTACGAGCAGTACTTC. It translates to CAIPRTSGSYEQYF.